This T cell receptor (beta chain) was sequenced for a study of blood T cells in healthy people across ages. The study, taken as a whole, reports: A greater number of naive CD4+ cells and higher diversity distinguished long-lived donors from aged donors. In older individuals, TCR beta diversity per million T cells was lower, falling roughly linearly with age. With naive T cell percentage, TCR beta diversity showed a strong correlation.

The authors ran a second PCR of roughly 7 to 11 cycles using a sample-barcoded 5' primer and a J-beta primer mix. Each cDNA molecule was tagged by a template-switch adaptor that had 12 random nucleotides. TCRdb processed the 5' RACE reads anew with MiXCR; each CDR3 protein has one entry. This table holds around 650,000 distinct CDR3 sequences, approximately 29% found once. This clonotype was counted ten times or more. Its antigen is not known. This clonotype was sampled from a woman older than 75 in good health. The sample consisted of blood.

CDR3 loop: CASSPGTGTTQPQHF. The CDR3 nucleotides are TGTGCCAGCAGCCCTGGGACAGGGACGACCCAGCCCCAGCATTTT. V is TRBV9 and J is TRBJ1-5; 9 nucleotides align to TRBD1. J was trimmed by 7 bases and V by 4 bases; bases with no gene match: 9. Germline assignment: CDR1 SGDLS and CDR2 YYNGEE. The CDR3 loop spans 15 amino acids.